The 24 T cell receptor beta chains below all came from one sample that was sequenced in a study of cytomegalovirus exposure and HLA in healthy donors. PCR primers comprised 60 Vbeta and 13 Jbeta primers. TCRdb's copy holds only in-frame clones and misses some; the assay was immunoSEQ multiplex PCR. The sample shows approximately 99,000 clones, 79% of them seen only once. Specimen: PBMCs. The source is a male donor in good health and CMV-seropositive.

This clone came up once. This chain joins TRBV5-1 and TRBJ1-1; TRBD1 aligns across 11 bases. J lost 0 bases, V lost 4 bases, and 8 bases had no gene match. The CDR3 runs 17 residues. Germline assignment: CDR1 SGHRS and CDR2 YFSETQ. The CDR3 loop reads CASSLGQGADMNTEAFF. CDR3 nucleotides: TGCGCCAGCAGCCTAGGACAGGGGGCCGACATGAACACTGAAGCTTTCTTT.

This chain links TRBV5-6 with TRBJ1-1; TRBD1 matches at 9 bases. CDR1 is SGHDT, CDR2 YYEEEE, per germline. The CDR3 runs 17 residues. After removal of 1 base from V and 1 base from J, the junction contained 8 bases not matched to a gene. The chain's CDR3 is CASSLRFPGQGNTEAFF. CDR3 nucleotides: TGTGCCAGCAGCTTGAGATTTCCGGGACAGGGGAACACTGAAGCTTTCTTT. Variable domain in full (rest from reference TRBV5-6 and TRBJ1-1): DAGVTQSPTHLIKTRGQQVTLRCSPKSGHDTVSWYQQALGQGPQFIFQYYEEEERQRGNFPDRFSGHQFPNYSSELNVNALLLGDSALYLCASSLRFPGQGNTEAFFGQGTRLTVV.

The chain joins TRBV5-1 to TRBJ2-5, with TRBD2 matching 7 bases. J gave up 2 bases and V 2 bases, and 6 bases lay outside the gene matches. The CDR3 contains 15 residues. Germline V CDR1 and CDR2: SGHRS, YFSETQ. The CDR3 region is CASSLAGRIQETQYF. In DNA, the CDR3 is TGCGCCAGCAGCTTAGCGGGGCGGATACAAGAGACCCAGTACTTC.

The genes are TRBV19 and TRBJ1-2; D is ambiguous. Germline values: CDR1 LNHDA, CDR2 SQIVND (reference sequence). V dropped 7 bases and J dropped 8 bases, with 17 bases sitting between them. The CDR3 has 13 amino acids. The CDR3 sequence: CASTSSPEEGYTF. DNA for the CDR3: TGTGCCAGTACTAGCTCCCCCGAGGAAGGCTACACCTTC.

The chain has TRBV12-5 and TRBJ2-4; D is perhaps TRBD1 (6 bases). The germline CDR1 and CDR2 sequences are LGHNT and FRNRAP. The CDR3 runs to 13 residues. Trimming pared 5 bases from V and 13 bases from J, leaving 18 bases between. The CDR3 loop reads CASGGHPQGGQYF. The CDR3 coding sequence is TGTGCTAGTGGTGGCCACCCACAGGGTGGACAGTACTTC. Together with reference TRBV12-5 and TRBJ2-4, the CDR3 gives the full variable domain: DARVTQTPRHKVTEMGQEVTMRCQPILGHNTVFWYRQTMMQGLELLAYFRNRAPLDDSGMPKDRFSAEMPDATLATLKIQPSEPRDSAVYFCASGGHPQGGQYFGAGTRLSVL.

This sequence joins TRBV4-3 and TRBJ1-1, with 9 bases that match TRBD1. V shed 2 bases and J 4 bases; nucleotides not matched to a gene: 2. The CDR3 extends over 14 amino acids. Germline values: CDR1 LGHNA, CDR2 YSLEER. CDR3 nucleotides: TGCGCCAGCAGCCAACAGACAGGGGGCACTGAAGCTTTCTTT. It encodes CASSQQTGGTEAFF.

This chain joins TRBV5-4 and TRBJ1-1, with 11 bases that match TRBD1. The junction had 5 bases not matched to a gene; V was cut back by 3 bases and J by 4 bases. Germline V gene lookup returns CDR1 SGHNT and CDR2 YYREEE (reference sequence). The CDR3 extends over 15 amino acids. The DNA for the CDR3 is TGTGCCAGCAGCTCGGGACAGGGGGTCGGCACTGAAGCTTTCTTT. This sequence encodes CASSSGQGVGTEAFF.

The sample holds a few counts of this clone. The rearrangement links TRBV7-2 to TRBJ2-7; D might be TRBD1 (6 bases). From germline, CDR1 is SGHTA and CDR2 FQGNSA. Trimming took 1 base from V and 5 from J, leaving 6 bases between them. CDR3 length: 12 amino acids. Here the CDR3 reads CASSLDRDEQYF. The CDR3 nucleotides are TGTGCCAGCAGCTTAGACAGGGACGAGCAGTACTTC. The variable domain in full, with the rest retrieved from reference TRBV7-2 and TRBJ2-7, is GAGVSQSPSNKVTEKGKDVELRCDPISGHTALYWYRQSLGQGLEFLIYFQGNSAPDKSGLPSDRFSAERTGGSVSTLTIQRTQQEDSAVYLCASSLDRDEQYFGPGTRLTVT.

The V call is TRBV2, the J call TRBJ2-3, with 10 bases that match TRBD2. The length of the CDR3 is 17 residues. Germline V lookup: CDR1 SNHLY, CDR2 FYNNEI. The V segment lost 6 bases and the J segment 2 bases; nucleotides outside the gene matches: 11. Written as DNA, the CDR3 is TGTGCCAGCAGACAAAGGGGTCTAGCGGGGGCCACAGATACGCAGTATTTT. The encoded protein is CASRQRGLAGATDTQYF.

V is TRBV5-6 and J is TRBJ1-5; no clear D. The V end lost 3 bases, the J end lost 4 bases, and 5 bases lay between the germline ends. Germline V gene data show CDR1 as SGHDT and CDR2 as YYEEEE. This CDR3 has 12 amino acids. As DNA, the CDR3 is TGTGCCAGCAGCTCGACAAATCAGCCCCAGCATTTT. Translation gives CASSSTNQPQHF.

This clone came up a few times. As DNA, the CDR3 is TGTGCCAGCAGCTTGGGCTTCCGGGACAGGGCTAGCACAGATACGCAGTATTTT. It yields the protein CASSLGFRDRASTDTQYF. V is TRBV5-4 and J is TRBJ2-3, with 9 bases aligning to TRBD1. CDR3 length equals 18 residues. Germline V gene sequence: CDR1 SGHNT, CDR2 YYREEE (reference sequence). V gave up 0 bases and J gave up 0 bases; unmatched junction bases: 8.

The rearrangement uses TRBV2 and TRBJ1-1; 7 bases are a match to TRBD1. The CDR3 runs 15 residues. The trim removed 2 bases at V and 3 bases at J, leaving 6 bases unmatched. CDR1 and CDR2 from the germline V gene are SNHLY and FYNNEI. CDR3 amino acids: CASSERGRGDTEAFF. The CDR3 bases are TGTGCCAGCAGTGAACGGGGCAGGGGGGACACTGAAGCTTTCTTT.

The chain links TRBV11-1 to TRBJ1-4; D is possibly TRBD1 (6 bases). V was shortened by 5 bases and J by 0 bases, with 7 bases between the two germline ends. Looked up from germline, CDR1 is SGHAT and CDR2 is FQDESV (reference sequence). This CDR3 has 14 residues. The CDR3 nucleotides are TGTGCCAGCAGCCGGACAGCAACTAATGAAAAACTGTTTTTT. This gives the protein CASSRTATNEKLFF.

The chain is built from TRBV2 and TRBJ2-7; no reliable D call. The CDR3 sequence is 10 residues long. Trimming removed 6 bases at V and 7 bases at J, with 7 bases between. CDR1 SNHLY and CDR2 FYNNEI come from the germline V gene. The CDR3, as DNA: TGTGCCAGCAGAGAGAAAGAGCAGTACTTC. Translating gives CASREKEQYF.

The chain is built from TRBV4-1 and TRBJ2-1; D may be TRBD2 (6 bases). V was cut by 4 bases and J by 6 bases, with 16 bases left in between. Germline-derived CDR1 and CDR2 are MGHRA and YSYEKL. CDR3 length: 15 residues. CDR3 sequence (DNA): TGCGCCAGCAGCCTGGCGGGGCAGGCGGGCAATGAGCAGTTCTTC. This codes for CASSLAGQAGNEQFF.

The J gene is TRBJ1-4, the V gene TRBV19, with 7 bases matching TRBD1. J lost 8 bases, V lost 7 bases, and 10 bases had no gene match. Per the germline V gene, CDR1 is LNHDA and CDR2 is SQIVND (reference sequence). This CDR3 contains 14 residues. Here the CDR3 DNA reads TGTGCCAGTACCTCCACAGGGGCGTGGGAAAAACTGTTTTTT. Amino acid sequence: CASTSTGAWEKLFF.

The chain joins TRBV15 to TRBJ2-1; TRBD1 aligns across 7 bases. Germline lookup yields CDR1 LNHNV and CDR2 YYDKDF (reference sequence). This CDR3 is 12 amino acids long. Trimming took 8 bases from V and 6 from J; bases not matched to a gene: 4. The CDR3 here is CATLTGTNEQFF. For the CDR3, the DNA is TGTGCCACCCTGACAGGGACCAATGAGCAGTTCTTC.

Only a few counts were recorded for this clone. One end of the junction does not line up with germline, which may come from a read error. Here the CDR3 DNA reads TGTGTCAGCAGTGAGGTGGGGGGTAGCTCCTATAATTCACCCCTCCACTTT. This encodes CVSSEVGGSSYNSPLHF. This chain joins TRBV6-1 and TRBJ1-6; tentative D call: TRBD1 (5 bases). The CDR3 is 17 residues long. CDR1 MNHNS and CDR2 SASEGT come from the germline V gene.

The chain links TRBV15 to TRBJ1-4; no definite D call. Germline-derived CDR1 and CDR2 are LNHNV and YYDKDF (reference sequence). The CDR3 consists of 15 residues. Trimming cost V 1 base and J 7 bases, with 13 bases left between them. CDR3 in amino acids: CATSRVSVPGEKLFF. The CDR3 nucleotides read TGTGCCACCAGCAGAGTATCGGTACCAGGTGAAAAACTGTTTTTT.

The chain carries TRBV7-2 and TRBJ1-5, with D possibly being TRBD1 (6 bases). This CDR3 is 15 amino acids long. Germline values: CDR1 SGHTA, CDR2 FQGNSA. V gave up 1 base and J gave up 6 bases, with 13 bases separating them. CDR3 DNA: TGTGCCAGCAGCTTAGTAGCTCAGGGGACTCAGCCCCAGCATTTT. Amino acids: CASSLVAQGTQPQHF.

The J gene is TRBJ1-5, the V gene TRBV12-5; D is uncertain. CDR3 length: 13 amino acids. The V gene's germline CDR1 is LGHNT and CDR2 FRNRAP. V lost 7 bases to trimming and J lost 4 bases, with 11 bases between them. CDR3: CASVPDSNQPQHF. The CDR3 DNA reads TGTGCTAGTGTCCCAGATTCTAATCAGCCCCAGCATTTT.

The chain links TRBV6-1 to TRBJ1-5, with D possibly matching TRBD1 (6 bases). The CDR3 is 14 residues long. V lost 6 bases, J lost 5 bases, and 14 bases lay in between. Germline CDR1 is MNHNS and CDR2 is SASEGT. CDR3 region: CASSSRGGDQPQHF. DNA of the CDR3: TGTGCCAGCAGCTCGAGGGGGGGAGATCAGCCCCAGCATTTT.

The chain links TRBV5-1 to TRBJ2-5, with 7 bases fitting TRBD2. The germline V gene has CDR1 SGHRS and CDR2 YFSETQ. The J segment lost 7 bases and the V segment lost 4 bases, leaving 13 bases of the junction unmatched. This CDR3 has 15 amino acids. CDR3 protein: CASSPGNSGGGTQYF. Here the CDR3 DNA reads TGCGCCAGCAGCCCCGGTAATAGCGGCGGGGGGACCCAGTACTTC.

The chain employs TRBV5-1 and TRBJ2-7; D ambiguous. The CDR3 covers 14 residues. Per the germline V gene, CDR1 is SGHRS and CDR2 is YFSETQ. V was shortened by 0 bases and J by 3 bases, with 10 bases between the two germline ends. The CDR3 region is CASSLAEIGYEQYF. CDR3 nucleotide sequence: TGCGCCAGCAGCTTGGCGGAGATCGGCTACGAGCAGTACTTC.